This T cell receptor beta chain was sequenced during a study of T cells in Graves' hyperthyroidism and ophthalmopathy. With 5 bases removed from V and 7 bases from J, the gap between germline ends came to 6 bases. CDR3 length: 12 amino acids. CDR1 and CDR2 from the germline V gene are MNHEY and SMNVEV (reference sequence). This clonotype showed up many times. TCR beta CDR3 regions were amplified from RNA. When the TCR CDR3 underwent first-round RT-PCR, the HTBI primer set was used. TCRdb reanalysed the multiplex PCR reads using MiXCR and keeps one entry per CDR3 protein. Of under 450,000 distinct CDR3 sequences listed, roughly 15% are singletons.

The source is a woman aged 25 to 39 with Graves' hyperthyroidism that later progressed to Graves' ophthalmopathy. The V and J genes are TRBV27 and TRBJ1-6, with D hard to call. The sequencing sample was made of blood. CDR3 coding DNA: TGTGCCAGCAGTCACCCCAATTCACCCCTCCACTTT. Amino acids: CASSHPNSPLHF.